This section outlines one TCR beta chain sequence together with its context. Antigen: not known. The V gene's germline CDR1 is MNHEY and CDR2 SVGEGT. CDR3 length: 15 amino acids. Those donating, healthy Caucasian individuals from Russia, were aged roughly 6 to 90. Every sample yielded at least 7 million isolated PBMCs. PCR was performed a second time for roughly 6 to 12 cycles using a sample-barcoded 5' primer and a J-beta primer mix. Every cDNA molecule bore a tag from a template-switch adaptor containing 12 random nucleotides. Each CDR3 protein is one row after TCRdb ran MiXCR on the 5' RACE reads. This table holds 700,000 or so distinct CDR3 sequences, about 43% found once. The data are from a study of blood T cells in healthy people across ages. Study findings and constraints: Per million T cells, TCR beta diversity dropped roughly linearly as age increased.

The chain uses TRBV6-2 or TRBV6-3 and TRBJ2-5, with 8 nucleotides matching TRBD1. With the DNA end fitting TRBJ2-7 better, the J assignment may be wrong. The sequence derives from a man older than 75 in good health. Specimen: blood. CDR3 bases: TGTGCCAGCAGTTACTCGGGACAGGCATCCTACGAGCAGTACTTC. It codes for CASSYSGQASYEQYF.